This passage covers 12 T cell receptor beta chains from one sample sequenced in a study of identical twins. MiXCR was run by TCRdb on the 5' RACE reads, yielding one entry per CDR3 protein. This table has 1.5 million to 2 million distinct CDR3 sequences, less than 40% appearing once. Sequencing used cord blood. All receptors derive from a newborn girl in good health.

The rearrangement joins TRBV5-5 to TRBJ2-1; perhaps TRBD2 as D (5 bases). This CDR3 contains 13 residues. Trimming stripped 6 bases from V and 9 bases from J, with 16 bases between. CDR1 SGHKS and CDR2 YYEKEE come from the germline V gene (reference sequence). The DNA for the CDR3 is TGTGCCAGCATTCCTTCGACGGGGAGTGAGCAGTTCTTC. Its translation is CASIPSTGSEQFF.

Here the CDR3 DNA reads TGTGCCAGCAAGGAGGAGGGAACAGCCTATGGCTACACCTTC. Translated, it gives CASKEEGTAYGYTF. This chain links TRBV2 with TRBJ1-2; D gene uncertain. Germline lookup yields CDR1 SNHLY and CDR2 FYNNEI. This CDR3 has 14 amino acids. With 7 bases removed from V and 4 bases from J, the gap between germline ends came to 16 bases.

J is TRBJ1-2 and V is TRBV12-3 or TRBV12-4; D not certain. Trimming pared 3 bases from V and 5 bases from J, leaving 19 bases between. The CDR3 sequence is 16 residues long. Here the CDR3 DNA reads TGTGCCAGCAGTTTTAGGAAGGGCGGACTGTTGTATGGCTACACCTTC. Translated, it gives CASSFRKGGLLYGYTF.

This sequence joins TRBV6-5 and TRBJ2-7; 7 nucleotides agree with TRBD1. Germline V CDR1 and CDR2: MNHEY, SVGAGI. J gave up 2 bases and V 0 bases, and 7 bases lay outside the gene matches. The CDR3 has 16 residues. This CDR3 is CASSYSGQGVTYEQYF. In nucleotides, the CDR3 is TGTGCCAGCAGTTACTCGGGGCAGGGGGTAACCTACGAGCAGTACTTC.

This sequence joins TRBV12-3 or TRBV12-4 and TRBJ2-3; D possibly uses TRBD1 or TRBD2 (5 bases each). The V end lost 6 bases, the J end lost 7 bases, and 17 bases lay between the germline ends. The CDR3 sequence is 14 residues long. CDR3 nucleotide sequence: TGTGCCAGCAGCCCCGGGACCCCAGGGCATACGCAGTATTTT. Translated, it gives CASSPGTPGHTQYF.

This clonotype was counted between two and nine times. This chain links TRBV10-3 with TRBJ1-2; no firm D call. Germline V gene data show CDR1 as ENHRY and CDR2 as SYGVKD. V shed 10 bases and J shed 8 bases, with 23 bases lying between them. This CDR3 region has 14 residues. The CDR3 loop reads CATNPRGESPGYTF. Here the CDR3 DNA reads TGTGCCACCAACCCGAGAGGAGAGAGCCCCGGCTACACCTTC.

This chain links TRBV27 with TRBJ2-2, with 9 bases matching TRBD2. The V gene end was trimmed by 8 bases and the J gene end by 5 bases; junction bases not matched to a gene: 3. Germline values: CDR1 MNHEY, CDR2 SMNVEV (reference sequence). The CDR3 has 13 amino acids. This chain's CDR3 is CASGSGRTGELFF. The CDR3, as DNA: TGTGCCAGCGGAAGCGGGAGGACCGGGGAGCTGTTTTTT.

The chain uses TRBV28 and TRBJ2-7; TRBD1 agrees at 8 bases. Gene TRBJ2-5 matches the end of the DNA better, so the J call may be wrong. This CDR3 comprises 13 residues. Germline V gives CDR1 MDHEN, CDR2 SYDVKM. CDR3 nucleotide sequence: TGTGCCAGCAGTTCCTTCGACAGGGGGACCCAGTACTTC. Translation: CASSSFDRGTQYF.

As DNA, the CDR3 is TGTGCCAGCAGCCAAGAACTTTTGGGAACTAGTGGTTCCTACTTC. The encoded protein is CASSQELLGTSGSYF. The chain uses TRBV4-2 and TRBJ2-4; maybe TRBD2 (5 bases). V lost 0 bases, J lost 16 bases, and 22 bases lay in between. Germline loops: CDR1 LGHNA, CDR2 YNFKEQ. The CDR3 has 15 amino acids.

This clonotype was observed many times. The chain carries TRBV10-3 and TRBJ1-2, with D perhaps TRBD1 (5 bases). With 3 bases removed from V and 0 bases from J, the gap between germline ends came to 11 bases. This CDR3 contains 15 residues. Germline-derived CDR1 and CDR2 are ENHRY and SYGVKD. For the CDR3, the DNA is TGTGCCATCAGTGACGGGGGACCACCTAACTATGGCTACACCTTC. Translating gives CAISDGGPPNYGYTF.

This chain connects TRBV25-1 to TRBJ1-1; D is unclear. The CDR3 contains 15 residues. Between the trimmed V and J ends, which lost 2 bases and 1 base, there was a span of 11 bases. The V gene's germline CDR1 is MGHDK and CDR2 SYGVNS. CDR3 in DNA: TGTGCCAGCAGTGAAGCGGGCGGAAGGAACACTGAAGCTTTCTTT. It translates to CASSEAGGRNTEAFF.

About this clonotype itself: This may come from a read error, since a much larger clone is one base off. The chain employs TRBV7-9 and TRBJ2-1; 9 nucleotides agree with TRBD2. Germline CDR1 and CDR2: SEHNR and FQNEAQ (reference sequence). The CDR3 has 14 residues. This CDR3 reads CPSSRGLANNEQFF. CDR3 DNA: TGTCCCAGCAGCCGGGGACTAGCAAACAATGAGCAGTTCTTC.